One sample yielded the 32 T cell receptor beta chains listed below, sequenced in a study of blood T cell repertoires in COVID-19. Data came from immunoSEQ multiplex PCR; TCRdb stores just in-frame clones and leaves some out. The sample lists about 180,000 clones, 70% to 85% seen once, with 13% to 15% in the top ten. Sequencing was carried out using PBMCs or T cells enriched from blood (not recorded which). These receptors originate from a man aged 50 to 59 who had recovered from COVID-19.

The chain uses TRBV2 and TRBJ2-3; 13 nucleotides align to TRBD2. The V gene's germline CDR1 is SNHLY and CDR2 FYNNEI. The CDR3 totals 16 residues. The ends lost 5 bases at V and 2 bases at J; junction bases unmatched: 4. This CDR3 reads CASSPGLAGNTDTQYF. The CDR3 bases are TGTGCCAGCAGTCCGGGACTAGCGGGGAACACAGATACGCAGTATTTT.

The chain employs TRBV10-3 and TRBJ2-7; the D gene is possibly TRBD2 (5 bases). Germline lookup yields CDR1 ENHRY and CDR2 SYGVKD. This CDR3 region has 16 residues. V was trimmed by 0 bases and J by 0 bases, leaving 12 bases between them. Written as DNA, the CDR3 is TGTGCCATCAGTGAGTCGGCGTCGGGGATCTCCTACGAGCAGTACTTC. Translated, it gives CAISESASGISYEQYF.

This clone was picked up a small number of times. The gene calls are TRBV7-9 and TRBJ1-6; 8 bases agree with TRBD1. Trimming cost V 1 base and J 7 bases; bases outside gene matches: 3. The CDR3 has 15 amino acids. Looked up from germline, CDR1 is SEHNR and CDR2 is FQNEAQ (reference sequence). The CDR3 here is CASSLDQGANSPLHF. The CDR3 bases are TGTGCCAGCAGCTTAGACCAGGGGGCGAATTCACCCCTCCACTTT.

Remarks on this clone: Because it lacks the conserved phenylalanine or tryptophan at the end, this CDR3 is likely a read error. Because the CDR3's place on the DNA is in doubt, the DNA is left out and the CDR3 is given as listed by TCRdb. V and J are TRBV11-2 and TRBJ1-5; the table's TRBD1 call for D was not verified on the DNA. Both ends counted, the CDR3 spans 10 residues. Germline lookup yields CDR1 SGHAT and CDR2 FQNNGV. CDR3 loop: CATAFKISTV.

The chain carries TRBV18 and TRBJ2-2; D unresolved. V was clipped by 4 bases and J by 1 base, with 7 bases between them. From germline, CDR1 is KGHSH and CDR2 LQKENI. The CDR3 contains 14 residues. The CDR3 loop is CASSLTGNTGELFF. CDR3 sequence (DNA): TGTGCCAGCTCACTAACGGGGAACACCGGGGAGCTGTTTTTT.

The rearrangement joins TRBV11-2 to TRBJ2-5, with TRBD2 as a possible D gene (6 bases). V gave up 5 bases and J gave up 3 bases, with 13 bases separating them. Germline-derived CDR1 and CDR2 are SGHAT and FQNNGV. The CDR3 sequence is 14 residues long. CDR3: CASSPRDFEETQYF. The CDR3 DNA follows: TGTGCCAGCAGCCCCCGGGACTTCGAAGAGACCCAGTACTTC.

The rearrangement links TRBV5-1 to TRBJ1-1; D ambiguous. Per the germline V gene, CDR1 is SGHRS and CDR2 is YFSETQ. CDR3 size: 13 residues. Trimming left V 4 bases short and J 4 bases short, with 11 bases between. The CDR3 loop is CASSHYSGTEAFF. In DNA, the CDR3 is TGCGCCAGCAGCCACTACTCGGGCACTGAAGCTTTCTTT.

The CDR3 nucleotides are TGTGCCAGCAGCTCCCGGGGGGTCCCCCAAGACGAGCAGTACTTC. It codes for CASSSRGVPQDEQYF. This chain joins TRBV11-3 and TRBJ2-7; 7 bases align to TRBD2. Germline V gives CDR1 SGHNT, CDR2 YENEEA. Trimming took 4 bases from V and 5 from J; bases not matched to a gene: 11. The CDR3 has 15 amino acids.

CDR3: CASSPGRAGGFRELFF. CDR3 in DNA: TGTGCCAGCAGCCCCGGGCGGGCAGGGGGCTTCAGGGAGCTGTTTTTT. The chain combines TRBV11-3 with TRBJ2-2, with 8 bases fitting TRBD1. The CDR3 has 16 amino acids. V shed 5 bases, J shed 9 bases, and the junction held 14 bases outside the gene matches. The V gene's germline CDR1 is SGHNT and CDR2 YENEEA.

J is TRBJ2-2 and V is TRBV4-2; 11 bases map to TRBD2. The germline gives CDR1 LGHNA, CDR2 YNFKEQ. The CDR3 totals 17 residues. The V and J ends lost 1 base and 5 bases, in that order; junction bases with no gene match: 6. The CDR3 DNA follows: TGTGCCAGCAGCCAAGCGGGTCTAGCGGGGGGAACCGGGGAGCTGTTTTTT. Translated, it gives CASSQAGLAGGTGELFF.

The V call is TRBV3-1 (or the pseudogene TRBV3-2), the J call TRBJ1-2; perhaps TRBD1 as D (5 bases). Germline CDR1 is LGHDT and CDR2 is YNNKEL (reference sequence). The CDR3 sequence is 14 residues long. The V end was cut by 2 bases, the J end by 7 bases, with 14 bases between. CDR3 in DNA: TGTGCCAGCAGCCAAATAACAGGTCTTGGTGGCTACACCTTC. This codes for CASSQITGLGGYTF.

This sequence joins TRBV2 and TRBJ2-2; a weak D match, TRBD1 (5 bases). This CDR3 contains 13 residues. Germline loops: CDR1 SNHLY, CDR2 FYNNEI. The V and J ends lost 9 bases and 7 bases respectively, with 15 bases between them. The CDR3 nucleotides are TGTGCCAGTGGACAAAGGGAAAACGGGGAGCTGTTTTTT. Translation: CASGQRENGELFF.

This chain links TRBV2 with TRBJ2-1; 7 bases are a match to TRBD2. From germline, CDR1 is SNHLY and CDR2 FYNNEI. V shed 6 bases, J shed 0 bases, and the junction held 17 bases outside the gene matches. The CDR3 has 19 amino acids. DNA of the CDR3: TGTGCCAGCAGCGTACCTTTTCGACTAGCCAGGAGCTCCTACAATGAGCAGTTCTTC. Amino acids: CASSVPFRLARSSYNEQFF. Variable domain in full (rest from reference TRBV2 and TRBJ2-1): EPEVTQTPSHQVTQMGQEVILRCVPISNHLYFYWYRQILGQKVEFLVSFYNNEISEKSEIFDDQFSVERPDGSNFTLKIRSTKLEDSAMYFCASSVPFRLARSSYNEQFFGPGTRLTVL.

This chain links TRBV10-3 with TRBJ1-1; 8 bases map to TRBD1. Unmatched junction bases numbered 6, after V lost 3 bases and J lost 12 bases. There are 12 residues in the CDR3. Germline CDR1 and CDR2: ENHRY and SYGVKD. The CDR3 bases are TGTGCCATCAGTGACAGGACAGGGAATTCTTTCTTT. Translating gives CAISDRTGNSFF.

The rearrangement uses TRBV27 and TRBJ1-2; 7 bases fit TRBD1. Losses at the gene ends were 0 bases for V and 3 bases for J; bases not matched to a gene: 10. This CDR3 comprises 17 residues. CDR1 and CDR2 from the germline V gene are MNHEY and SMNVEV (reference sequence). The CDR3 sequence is CASSLSSPLQGHYGYTF. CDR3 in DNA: TGTGCCAGCAGTTTATCGAGCCCCCTACAGGGGCACTATGGCTACACCTTC.

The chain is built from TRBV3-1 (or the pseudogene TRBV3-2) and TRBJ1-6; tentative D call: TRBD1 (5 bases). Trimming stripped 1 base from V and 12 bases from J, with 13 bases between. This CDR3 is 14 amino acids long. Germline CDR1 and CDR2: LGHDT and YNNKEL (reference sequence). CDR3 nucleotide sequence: TGTGCCAGCAGCCAAGCGTTGGACATTTTACCCCTCCACTTT. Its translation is CASSQALDILPLHF.

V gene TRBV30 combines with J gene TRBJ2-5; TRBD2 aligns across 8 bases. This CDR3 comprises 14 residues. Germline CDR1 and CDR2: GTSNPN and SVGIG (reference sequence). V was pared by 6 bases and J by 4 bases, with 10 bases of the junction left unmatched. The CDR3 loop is CACSRRGAVETQYF. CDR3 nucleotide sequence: TGTGCCTGCTCCCGGCGGGGGGCCGTAGAGACCCAGTACTTC.

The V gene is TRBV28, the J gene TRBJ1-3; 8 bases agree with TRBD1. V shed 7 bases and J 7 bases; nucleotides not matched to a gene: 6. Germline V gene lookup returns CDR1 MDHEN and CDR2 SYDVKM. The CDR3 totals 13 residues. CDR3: CASTQGAVNTIYF. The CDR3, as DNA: TGTGCCAGCACTCAGGGGGCCGTGAACACCATATATTTT.

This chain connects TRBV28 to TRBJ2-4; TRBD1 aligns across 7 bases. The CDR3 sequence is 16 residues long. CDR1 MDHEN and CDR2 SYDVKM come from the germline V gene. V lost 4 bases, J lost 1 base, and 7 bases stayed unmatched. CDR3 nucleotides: TGTGCCAGCAGTTCGCCTAAACAGGGGGCCAAAAACATTCAGTACTTC. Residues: CASSSPKQGAKNIQYF.

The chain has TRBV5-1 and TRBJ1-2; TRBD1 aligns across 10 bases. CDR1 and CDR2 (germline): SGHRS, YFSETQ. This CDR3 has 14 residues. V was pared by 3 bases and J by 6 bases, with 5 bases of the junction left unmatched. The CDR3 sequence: CASSSGTGENGYTF. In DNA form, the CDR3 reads TGCGCCAGCAGCTCCGGGACAGGGGAAAATGGCTACACCTTC.

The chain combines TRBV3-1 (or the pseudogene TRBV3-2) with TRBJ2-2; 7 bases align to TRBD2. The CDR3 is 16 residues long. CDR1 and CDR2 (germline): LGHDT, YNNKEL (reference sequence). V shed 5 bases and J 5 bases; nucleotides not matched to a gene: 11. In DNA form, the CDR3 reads TGTGCCAGCAGCTACCCTCTTACGGGAGGTACCGGGGAGCTGTTTTTT. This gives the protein CASSYPLTGGTGELFF.

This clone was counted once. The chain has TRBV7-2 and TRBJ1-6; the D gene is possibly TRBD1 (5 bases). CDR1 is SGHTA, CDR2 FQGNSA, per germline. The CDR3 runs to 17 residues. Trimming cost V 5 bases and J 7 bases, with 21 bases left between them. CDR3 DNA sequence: TGTGCCAGCAGCCGCCTGTCTTCAGGGCGGATAAATTCACCCCTCCACTTT. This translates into CASSRLSSGRINSPLHF.

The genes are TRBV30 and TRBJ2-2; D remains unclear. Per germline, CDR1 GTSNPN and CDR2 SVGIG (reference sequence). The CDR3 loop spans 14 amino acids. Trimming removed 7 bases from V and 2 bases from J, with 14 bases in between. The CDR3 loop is CAYTELLNTGELFF. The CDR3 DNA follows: TGTGCCTATACGGAATTACTAAACACCGGGGAGCTGTTTTTT.

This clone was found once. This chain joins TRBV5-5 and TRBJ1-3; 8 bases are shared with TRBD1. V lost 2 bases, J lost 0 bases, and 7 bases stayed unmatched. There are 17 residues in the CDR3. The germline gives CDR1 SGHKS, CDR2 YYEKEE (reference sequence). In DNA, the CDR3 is TGTGCCAGCAGCTTCGGACAGGGCCGAAGCTCTGGAAACACCATATATTTT. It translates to CASSFGQGRSSGNTIYF.

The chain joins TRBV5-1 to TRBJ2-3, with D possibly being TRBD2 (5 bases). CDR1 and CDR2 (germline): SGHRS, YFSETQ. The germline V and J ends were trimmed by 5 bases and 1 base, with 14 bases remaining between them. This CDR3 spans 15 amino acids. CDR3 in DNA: TGCGCCAGCAGAGTCGGGCGGGTGGGCACAGATACGCAGTATTTT. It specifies CASRVGRVGTDTQYF.

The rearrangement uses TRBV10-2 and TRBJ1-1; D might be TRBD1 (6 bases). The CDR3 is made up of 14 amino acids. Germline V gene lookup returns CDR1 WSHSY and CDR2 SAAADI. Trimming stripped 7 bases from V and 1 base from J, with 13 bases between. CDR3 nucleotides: TGCGCCAGCATCGATGGGGGCGGGAACACTGAAGCTTTCTTT. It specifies CASIDGGGNTEAFF.

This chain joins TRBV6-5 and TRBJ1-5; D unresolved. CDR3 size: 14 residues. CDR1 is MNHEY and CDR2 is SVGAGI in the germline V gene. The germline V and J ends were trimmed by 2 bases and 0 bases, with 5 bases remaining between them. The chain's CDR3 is CASSYDNSNQPQHF. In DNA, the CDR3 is TGTGCCAGCAGTTACGACAATAGCAATCAGCCCCAGCATTTT.

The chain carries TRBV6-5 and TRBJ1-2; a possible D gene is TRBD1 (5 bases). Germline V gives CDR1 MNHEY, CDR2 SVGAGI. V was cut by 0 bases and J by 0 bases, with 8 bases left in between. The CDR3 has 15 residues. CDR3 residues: CASSYSGRANYGYTF. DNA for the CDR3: TGTGCCAGCAGTTACTCCGGCAGGGCTAACTATGGCTACACCTTC.

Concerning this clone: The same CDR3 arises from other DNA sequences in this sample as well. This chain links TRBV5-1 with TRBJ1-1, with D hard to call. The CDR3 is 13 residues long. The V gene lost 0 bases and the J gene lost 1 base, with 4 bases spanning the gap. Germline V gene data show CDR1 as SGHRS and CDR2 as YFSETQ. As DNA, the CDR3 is TGCGCCAGCAGCTTGGCCGGGAACACTGAAGCTTTCTTT. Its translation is CASSLAGNTEAFF.

The DNA of the CDR3 is TGTGCCAGCAGCGGAGGACTAGCGGGGGGGGAGACCCAGTACTTC. This codes for CASSGGLAGGETQYF. The V call is TRBV5-5, the J call TRBJ2-5; 15 nucleotides align to TRBD2. There are 15 residues in the CDR3. The germline CDR1 and CDR2 sequences are SGHKS and YYEKEE (reference sequence). With V trimmed by 4 bases and J by 5 bases, 3 bases remained unmatched.

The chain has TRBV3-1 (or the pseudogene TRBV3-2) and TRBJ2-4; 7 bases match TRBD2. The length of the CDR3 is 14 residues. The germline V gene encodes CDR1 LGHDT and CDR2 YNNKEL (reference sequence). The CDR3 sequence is CASAALDGGRIQYF. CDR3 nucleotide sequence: TGTGCATCAGCGGCATTGGACGGGGGGAGGATTCAGTACTTC.

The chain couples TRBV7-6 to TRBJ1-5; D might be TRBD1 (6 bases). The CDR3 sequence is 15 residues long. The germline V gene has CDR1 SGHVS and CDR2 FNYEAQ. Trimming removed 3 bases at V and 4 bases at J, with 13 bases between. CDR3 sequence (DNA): TGTGCCAGCAGCTTCCTGGCCAGGGGAAATCAGCCCCAGCATTTT. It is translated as CASSFLARGNQPQHF.